The present T cell receptor beta chain was sequenced within a study of T cells expressing NK-cell markers. Germline CDR1 is MNHEY and CDR2 is SVGAGI. The CDR3 sequence is 14 residues long. TCRdb reprocessed the 5' RACE reads, with one entry per CDR3 protein and no DNA. The sample's table shows around 470,000 distinct CDR3 sequences. The sequence was collected from a woman aged 45-65 years in good health. The chain combines TRBV6-5 with TRBJ2-1; TCRdb names TRBD1, which stays unverified in the absence of DNA. Sequenced: blood T cells: a sorted CD56 or NKG2C T cell subset, CD4+ or CD8+ T cells, or bulk PBMC T cells (not recorded which). The CDR3 here is CASTGSHSYNEQFF.